The entry that follows covers one T cell receptor beta chain sequence. Its antigen is not known. Sequencing was performed with immunoSEQ multiplex PCR; in TCRdb, only in-frame clones are kept and a portion is missing. Here the sample spans nearly 80,000 clones, around 90% being singletons. This specimen belongs to a study of OX40 agonist ivuxolimab in advanced cancers. Broader study findings: Clonal expansion among partial responders at 0.1-3.0 mg/kg ranked near the lowest. No determination was made of the antigen specificity of the expanded peripheral T cells.

Per the germline V gene, CDR1 is DFQATT and CDR2 is SNEGSKA (reference sequence). CDR3 length: 11 amino acids. Trimming cost V 2 bases and J 6 bases, with 4 bases left between them. This specimen was CD4+ or CD8+ T cells sorted from blood, taken in a trial of the OX40 agonist ivuxolimab. The rearrangement links TRBV20-1 to TRBJ2-2; D is undetermined. The sequence was collected from an adult with an advanced solid tumor such as melanoma, head and neck, liver or kidney cancer. For the CDR3, the DNA is TGCAGTGCTAGATCCCCCGGGGAGCTGTTTTTT. Translating it yields CSARSPGELFF.